Each of the 9 T cell receptor beta chains below was sequenced from the same sample in a study of T cells in Graves' hyperthyroidism and ophthalmopathy. The CDR3 regions of TCR beta were amplified from RNA transcripts. HTBI primers were used for first-round RT-PCR of the TCR CDR3. From the multiplex PCR reads, TCRdb called clonotypes with MiXCR, one entry per CDR3 protein. The data hold about 500,000 distinct CDR3 sequences, with 40% to 55% observed a single time. The sequencing sample was made of peripheral blood or thyroid tissue (not recorded which). These receptors all come from an adult woman with Graves' disease, either hyperthyroidism or ophthalmopathy (not recorded which).

This clonotype has at least ten counts. This chain joins TRBV4-1 and TRBJ1-2; D call uncertain. V lost 1 base, J lost 3 bases, and 3 bases lay in between. Per the germline V gene, CDR1 is MGHRA and CDR2 is YSYEKL. The CDR3 covers 12 residues. The CDR3, as DNA: TGCGCCAGCAGCCAAGGCTACTATGGCTACACCTTC. It translates to CASSQGYYGYTF.

V is TRBV29-1 and J is TRBJ1-2; the D gene is possibly TRBD1 (5 bases). CDR3 length: 11 amino acids. The V end was cut by 7 bases, the J end by 5 bases, with 11 bases between. The germline V gene has CDR1 SQVTM and CDR2 ANQGSEA. In nucleotides, the CDR3 is TGCAGCGCCCGGGACGGATATGGCTACACCTTC. This sequence encodes CSARDGYGYTF.

In this sample, this clonotype turned up a few times. This chain uses TRBV20-1 with TRBJ1-2; D not resolved. CDR1 and CDR2 from the germline V gene are DFQATT and SNEGSKA (reference sequence). CDR3 length: 14 amino acids. V was cut by 3 bases and J by 0 bases, with 11 bases left in between. CDR3 DNA: TGCAGTGCTAGGCAGACGGCGACTAACTATGGCTACACCTTC. The encoded protein is CSARQTATNYGYTF.

This clonotype was seen ten or more times. In nucleotides, the CDR3 is TGTGCCAGCAGCTTTTTAGAGGCAGTTTCACAAGCTTTCTTT. Translated: CASSFLEAVSQAFF. The chain is built from TRBV5-5 and TRBJ1-1; D not resolved. The V gene's germline CDR1 is SGHKS and CDR2 YYEKEE (reference sequence). The CDR3 totals 14 residues. Trimming shortened V by 2 bases and J by 9 bases, and 17 bases separated the two germline ends.

The sample holds one count of this clonotype. J is TRBJ2-5 and V is TRBV7-9; perhaps TRBD2 as D (6 bases). The V gene lost 4 bases and the J gene lost 2 bases, with 11 bases spanning the gap. Germline V gives CDR1 SEHNR, CDR2 FQNEAQ (reference sequence). The CDR3 extends over 14 amino acids. CDR3 protein: CASSYVAVQETQYF. The CDR3 coding sequence is TGTGCCAGCAGCTACGTAGCGGTTCAAGAGACCCAGTACTTC.

This sequence joins TRBV5-6 and TRBJ2-5; 8 nucleotides line up with TRBD2. J gave up 7 bases and V 3 bases, and 14 bases lay outside the gene matches. Germline lookup yields CDR1 SGHDT and CDR2 YYEEEE. CDR3 length: 16 amino acids. CDR3 sequence (DNA): TGTGCCAGCAGCTCACCACCGTCGGGGGGGTCATGGACCCAGTACTTC. It encodes CASSSPPSGGSWTQYF.

This clonotype was seen a handful of times. The chain employs TRBV7-2 and TRBJ1-6; possible D gene TRBD1, 5 bases. Trimming pared 5 bases from V and 1 base from J, leaving 9 bases between. CDR1 and CDR2 (germline): SGHTA, FQGNSA. The CDR3 extends over 15 amino acids. Written as DNA, the CDR3 is TGTGCCAGCAGCCCCTCAGGGTCCTATAATTCACCCCTCCACTTT. This sequence encodes CASSPSGSYNSPLHF.

This clonotype was recorded many times. V usage is TRBV7-2 and J usage is TRBJ1-2, with 7 nucleotides matching TRBD1. V lost 3 bases, J lost 4 bases, and 5 bases stayed unmatched. The CDR3 has 14 amino acids. CDR1 and CDR2 (germline): SGHTA, FQGNSA. CDR3 DNA sequence: TGTGCCAGCAGCTTCAGACAGGGTTCCTATGGCTACACCTTC. Translation gives CASSFRQGSYGYTF.

This clonotype has ten or more counts. The chain is built from TRBV20-1 and TRBJ1-5, with 8 bases fitting TRBD1. This CDR3 comprises 14 residues. V shed 4 bases and J 1 base; nucleotides not matched to a gene: 3. Germline loops: CDR1 DFQATT, CDR2 SNEGSKA (reference sequence). The CDR3 region has the DNA TGCAGTGCTAAGAGACAGGGGAGCAATCAGCCCCAGCATTTT. Protein: CSAKRQGSNQPQHF.